This T cell receptor (beta chain) was captured in a study of blood T cell repertoires in COVID-19. Per the original methods: Nucleated cell number was recorded as an estimate derived from reference gene primer amplification. Profiling relied on immunoSEQ multiplex PCR, and the TCRdb table lists in-frame clones only, not all of them. Clone size and the V and J calls come from that table; the DNA yielded D and trimming. The sample gives 87,000 or so clones, 90% of which show up once; more than 6% is in the top ten. Followed over time, Seattle patients had been enrolled while infection was active. Germline CDR1 SGHTA, CDR2 FQGNSA. V gave up 5 bases and J gave up 9 bases; unmatched junction bases: 9. The CDR3 sequence is 15 residues long.

The TCR originated in a man between 18 and 29 years old with COVID-19, enrolled during active disease. The chain employs TRBV7-2 and TRBJ1-5, with TRBD1 matching over 11 bases. The sequenced material came from peripheral blood. The CDR3 bases are TGTGCCAGCAGCCTGGGACAGGGGGTCCGTGGGCCCCAGCATTTT. It yields the protein CASSLGQGVRGPQHF.